Below, 16 T cell receptor beta chains from the same sample are listed, as sequenced in a study of metastatic and nonmetastatic thyroid tumors. Each patient came to thyroid surgery without any prior treatment (of any kind). TCRdb reanalyzed the PCR reads with MiXCR. The sample carries just under 60,000 clones, 15% to 20% recorded once. Sequences were obtained from blood. The receptor source for this set is a male donor with papillary thyroid cancer or a benign thyroid nodule (not recorded which). Some clones in this sample may be carry-over from other donors' samples.

This clone was seen repeatedly, ten times or more. The rearrangement uses TRBV27 and TRBJ2-7; 8 nucleotides match TRBD1. Germline V gives CDR1 MNHEY, CDR2 SMNVEV (reference sequence). CDR3 size: 15 residues. V dropped 5 bases and J dropped 6; count of bases not matched to a gene: 12. For the CDR3, the DNA is TGTGCCAGCAGTCCGGACAGGGCTCGGGGTTTCGAGCAGTACTTC. Protein product: CASSPDRARGFEQYF.

This clone was counted at least ten times. The V gene is TRBV10-1, the J gene TRBJ2-3, with TRBD2 matching 8 bases. V was pared by 2 bases and J by 6 bases, with 7 bases of the junction left unmatched. The CDR3 has 15 residues. Germline V lookup: CDR1 WNHNN, CDR2 SYGVQD (reference sequence). The DNA of the CDR3 is TGCGCCAGCAGTGAGCGGGTAGCGGGGTCGGATACGCAGTATTTT. Amino acid sequence: CASSERVAGSDTQYF.

At least ten counts were recorded for this clone. The J gene is TRBJ2-3, the V gene TRBV19; 12 bases match TRBD2. From germline, CDR1 is LNHDA and CDR2 SQIVND (reference sequence). Trimming at V came to 5 bases and at J to 0 bases, leaving 3 bases not matched to a gene. The CDR3 is 16 amino acids. The DNA of the CDR3 is TGTGCCAGTAGTCGGACTAGCGGGGTAAGCACAGATACGCAGTATTTT. Translating gives CASSRTSGVSTDTQYF.

This clone was detected ten times or more. The CDR3 loop is CAIRERASSDTQYF. The CDR3, as DNA: TGTGCCATCAGGGAGCGAGCAAGCAGCGATACGCAGTATTTT. V and J are TRBV10-3 and TRBJ2-3, with D hard to call. The germline V gene has CDR1 ENHRY and CDR2 SYGVKD. V was pared by 6 bases and J by 6 bases, with 16 bases between. The CDR3 sequence is 14 residues long.

In the case of this clone: This may be a read error: a much more frequent sequence differs by one nucleotide. The rearrangement uses TRBV9 and TRBJ2-5, with unresolved D. The length of the CDR3 is 15 residues. The V gene lost 3 bases and the J gene lost 1 base, with 13 bases spanning the gap. In germline, CDR1 is SGDLS, CDR2 YYNGEE. CDR3 residues: CASSEGSGFQETQYF. As DNA, the CDR3 is TGTGCCAGCAGCGAGGGCAGTGGATTCCAAGAGACCCAGTACTTC.

Details on this clone: A read error may account for a junction end that differs from germline. V gene TRBV5-4 combines with J gene TRBJ1-1; 7 bases agree with TRBD1. The CDR3 is 14 amino acids. The germline CDR1 and CDR2 sequences are SGHNT and YYREEE (reference sequence). CDR3 sequence (DNA): TGTGCCAGCAGCAGAGGACAGGCGAACACTGAAGCTTTATTT. Translation gives CASSRGQANTEALF. Together with reference TRBV5-4 and TRBJ1-1, the CDR3 gives the full variable domain: ETGVTQSPTHLIKTRGQQVTLRCSSQSGHNTVSWYQQALGQGPQFIFQYYREEENGRGNFPPRFSGLQFPNYSSELNVNALELDDSALYLCASSRGQANTEALFGQGTRLTVV.

The chain carries TRBV13 and TRBJ2-3; D is perhaps TRBD1 or TRBD2 (6 bases each). Germline V gives CDR1 PRHDT, CDR2 FYEKMQ (reference sequence). CDR3 length equals 16 residues. Trimming removed 3 bases at V and 2 bases at J, with 15 bases between. In DNA form, the CDR3 reads TGTGCCAGCAGCTTTACTAGTGGGGGGCACACAGATACGCAGTATTTT. As protein: CASSFTSGGHTDTQYF.

This clone was detected ten times or more. This chain joins TRBV2 and TRBJ2-7, with TRBD1 identical over 9 bases. The ends lost 6 bases at V and 1 base at J; junction bases unmatched: 7. Germline-derived CDR1 and CDR2 are SNHLY and FYNNEI. CDR3 length: 15 residues. The CDR3 DNA sequence: TGTGCCAGCAGAGAGGACAGGGGCCATTCCTACGAGCAGTACTTC. The encoded protein is CASREDRGHSYEQYF.

This clone was found many times. This chain uses TRBV7-3 with TRBJ2-5; either TRBD1 or TRBD2 may supply D (5 bases each). This CDR3 has 15 amino acids. With 1 base removed from V and 2 bases from J, the gap between germline ends came to 11 bases. Germline loops: CDR1 SGHTA, CDR2 FQGTGA. DNA of the CDR3: TGTGCCAGCAGCTTAAGAGCAGGGAGACAAGAGACCCAGTACTTC. It encodes CASSLRAGRQETQYF.

For this clone: A much bigger clone sits one base away, suggesting this may be a read error. The chain couples TRBV6-2 or TRBV6-3 to TRBJ2-2; 8 bases line up with TRBD1. The junction had 22 bases not matched to a gene; V was cut back by 9 bases and J by 4 bases. This CDR3 spans 19 amino acids. CDR1 and CDR2 from the germline V gene are MNHEY and SVGEGT. CDR3 loop: CASQYGQGRAGWTTGELFF. CDR3 nucleotides: TGTGCCAGTCAATACGGACAGGGAAGGGCGGGATGGACCACCGGGGAGCTGTTTTTT.

In its sample, this clone was seen many times. The gene calls are TRBV5-6 and TRBJ2-3, with D maybe TRBD2 (5 bases). V gave up 4 bases and J gave up 2 bases, with 17 bases separating them. CDR1 is SGHDT, CDR2 YYEEEE, per germline. CDR3 length: 16 amino acids. The CDR3 loop reads CASSSDGSSLTDTQYF. CDR3 bases: TGTGCCAGCAGCAGCGACGGGTCTAGCCTCACAGATACGCAGTATTTT.

By proportion, this clone is medium-sized. This chain joins TRBV6-4 and TRBJ2-1, with TRBD1 identical over 8 bases. J was trimmed by 4 bases and V by 0 bases; bases with no gene match: 5. CDR1 MRHNA and CDR2 SNTAGT come from the germline V gene. There are 16 residues in the CDR3. CDR3 sequence: CASSDSRTGSYNEQFF. The CDR3 coding sequence is TGTGCCAGCAGTGACTCTAGGACAGGGAGTTACAATGAGCAGTTCTTC.

There are many counts of this clone. The chain is built from TRBV14 and TRBJ1-1; D gene uncertain. Germline assignment: CDR1 SGHDN and CDR2 FVKESK. The CDR3 runs 13 residues. V gave up 1 base and J gave up 0 bases, with 3 bases separating them. The CDR3 loop is CASSQALNTEAFF. CDR3 bases: TGTGCCAGCAGCCAAGCTCTGAACACTGAAGCTTTCTTT.

This clone was seen ten or more times. This chain uses TRBV18 with TRBJ2-5; D is uncertain. Trimming took off 0 bases at V and 5 bases at J, with 7 bases between the two ends. The CDR3 spans 13 residues. Germline V gene data show CDR1 as KGHSH and CDR2 as LQKENI. The CDR3 is CASSPPSGETQYF. The CDR3 nucleotides read TGTGCCAGCTCACCACCGTCCGGCGAGACCCAGTACTTC.

The gene calls are TRBV30 and TRBJ1-2; perhaps TRBD1 as D (6 bases). Per germline, CDR1 GTSNPN and CDR2 SVGIG (reference sequence). Between the trimmed V and J ends, which lost 2 bases and 7 bases, there was a span of 11 bases. This CDR3 has 12 residues. The CDR3 DNA is TGTGCCTGGAGTCGCAGGGGCGGTGGCTACACCTTC. This codes for CAWSRRGGGYTF.

The table lists this clone with many counts. The V call is TRBV5-1, the J call TRBJ2-7, with 8 positions matching TRBD1. The V segment lost 2 bases and the J segment 5 bases; nucleotides outside the gene matches: 3. The germline gives CDR1 SGHRS, CDR2 YFSETQ. The CDR3 loop spans 13 amino acids. The CDR3 sequence: CASSFTGGNEQYF. In DNA form, the CDR3 reads TGCGCCAGCAGCTTCACAGGGGGTAACGAGCAGTACTTC.